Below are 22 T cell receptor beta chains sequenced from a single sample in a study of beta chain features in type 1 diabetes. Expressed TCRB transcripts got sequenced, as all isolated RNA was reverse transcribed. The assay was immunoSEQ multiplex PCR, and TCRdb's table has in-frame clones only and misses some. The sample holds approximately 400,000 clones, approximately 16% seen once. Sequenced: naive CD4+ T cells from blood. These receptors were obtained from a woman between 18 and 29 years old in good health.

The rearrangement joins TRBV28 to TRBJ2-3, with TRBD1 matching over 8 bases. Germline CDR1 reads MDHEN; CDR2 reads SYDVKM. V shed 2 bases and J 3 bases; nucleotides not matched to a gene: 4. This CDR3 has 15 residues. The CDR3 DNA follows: TGTGCCAGCAGTTTACCCGGACAGGGTACAGATACGCAGTATTTT. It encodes CASSLPGQGTDTQYF.

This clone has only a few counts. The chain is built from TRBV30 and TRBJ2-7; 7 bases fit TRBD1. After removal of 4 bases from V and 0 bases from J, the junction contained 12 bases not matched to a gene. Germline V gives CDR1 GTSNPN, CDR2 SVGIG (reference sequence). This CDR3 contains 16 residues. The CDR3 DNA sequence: TGTGCCTGGACCCGGGCTAGGGGGCGATTCTCCTACGAGCAGTACTTC. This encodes CAWTRARGRFSYEQYF.

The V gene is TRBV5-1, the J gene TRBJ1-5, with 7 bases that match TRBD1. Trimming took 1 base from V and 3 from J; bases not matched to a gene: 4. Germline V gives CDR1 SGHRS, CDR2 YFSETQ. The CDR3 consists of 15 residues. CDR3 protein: CASSLFGTDNQPQHF. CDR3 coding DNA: TGCGCCAGCAGCTTGTTCGGGACAGACAATCAGCCCCAGCATTTT.

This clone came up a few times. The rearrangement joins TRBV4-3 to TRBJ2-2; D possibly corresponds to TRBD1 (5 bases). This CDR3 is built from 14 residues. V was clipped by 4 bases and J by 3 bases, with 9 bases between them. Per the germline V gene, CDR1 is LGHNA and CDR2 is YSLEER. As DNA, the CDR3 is TGCGCCAGCAGCCGCGGACATTACACCGGGGAGCTGTTTTTT. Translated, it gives CASSRGHYTGELFF.

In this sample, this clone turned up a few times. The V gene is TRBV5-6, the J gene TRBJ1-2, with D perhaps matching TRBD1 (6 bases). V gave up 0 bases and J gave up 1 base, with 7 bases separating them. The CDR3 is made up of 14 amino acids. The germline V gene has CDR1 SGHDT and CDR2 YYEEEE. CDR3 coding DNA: TGTGCCAGCAGCTTGGAACAGGGTAACTATGGCTACACCTTC. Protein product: CASSLEQGNYGYTF.

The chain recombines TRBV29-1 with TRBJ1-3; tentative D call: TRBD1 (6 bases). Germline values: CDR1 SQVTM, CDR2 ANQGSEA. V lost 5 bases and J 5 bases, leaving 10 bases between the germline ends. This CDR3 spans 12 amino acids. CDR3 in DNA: TGCAGCGTTTACAGGGATAGAAACACCATATATTTT. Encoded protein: CSVYRDRNTIYF.

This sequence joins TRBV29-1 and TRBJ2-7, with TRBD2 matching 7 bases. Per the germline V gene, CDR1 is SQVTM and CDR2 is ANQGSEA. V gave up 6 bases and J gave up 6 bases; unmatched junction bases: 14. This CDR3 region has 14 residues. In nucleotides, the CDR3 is TGCAGCGTGGCCGGGGACTACCCCCTTAGCGAGCAGTACTTC. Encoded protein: CSVAGDYPLSEQYF.

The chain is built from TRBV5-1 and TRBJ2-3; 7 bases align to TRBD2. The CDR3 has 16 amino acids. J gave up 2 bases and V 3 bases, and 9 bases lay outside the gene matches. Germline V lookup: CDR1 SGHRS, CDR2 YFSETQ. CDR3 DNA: TGCGCCAGCAGCTCCGGCGGGAGCACGGCCACAGATACGCAGTATTTT. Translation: CASSSGGSTATDTQYF.

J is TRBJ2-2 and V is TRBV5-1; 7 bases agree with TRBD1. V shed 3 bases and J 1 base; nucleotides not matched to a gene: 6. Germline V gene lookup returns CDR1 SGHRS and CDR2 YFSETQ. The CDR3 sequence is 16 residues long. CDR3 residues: CASSWIGGWNTGELFF. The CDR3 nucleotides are TGCGCCAGCAGCTGGATAGGGGGCTGGAACACCGGGGAGCTGTTTTTT.

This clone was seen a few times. The CDR3 DNA is TGTGCCAGTGGGCGGGGACCTAATGAGCAGTTCTTC. Its translation is CASGRGPNEQFF. The chain has TRBV11-3 and TRBJ2-1, with D maybe TRBD2 (6 bases). The CDR3 runs to 12 residues. Germline CDR1 and CDR2: SGHNT and YENEEA. The germline V and J ends were trimmed by 9 bases and 7 bases, with 13 bases remaining between them.

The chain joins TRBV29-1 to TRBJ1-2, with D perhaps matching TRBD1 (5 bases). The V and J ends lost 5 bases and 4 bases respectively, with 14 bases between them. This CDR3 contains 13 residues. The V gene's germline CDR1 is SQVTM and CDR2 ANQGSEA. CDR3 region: CSVPRTGFYGYTF. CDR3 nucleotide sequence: TGCAGCGTTCCCAGAACAGGTTTCTATGGCTACACCTTC.

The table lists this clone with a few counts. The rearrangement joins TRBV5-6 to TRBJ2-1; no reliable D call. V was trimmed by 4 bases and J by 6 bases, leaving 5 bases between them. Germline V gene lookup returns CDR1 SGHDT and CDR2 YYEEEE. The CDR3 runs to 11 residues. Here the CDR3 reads CASSLRNEQFF. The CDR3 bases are TGTGCCAGCAGCCTCCGCAATGAGCAGTTCTTC.

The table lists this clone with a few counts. The CDR3 region has the DNA TGTGCCAGCAGCTCCCGACAGAACAATGAGCAGTTCTTC. Encoded protein: CASSSRQNNEQFF. The chain recombines TRBV7-2 with TRBJ2-1, with D maybe TRBD1 (5 bases). The length of the CDR3 is 13 residues. Germline lookup yields CDR1 SGHTA and CDR2 FQGNSA. V was clipped by 4 bases and J by 5 bases, with 9 bases between them.

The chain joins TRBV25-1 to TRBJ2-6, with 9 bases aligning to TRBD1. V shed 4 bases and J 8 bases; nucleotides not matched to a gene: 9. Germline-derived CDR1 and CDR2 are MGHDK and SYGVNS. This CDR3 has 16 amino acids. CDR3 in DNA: TGTGCCAGCAGTGCACCGGGACAGGGAGGTTCCAACGTCCTGACTTTC. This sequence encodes CASSAPGQGGSNVLTF.

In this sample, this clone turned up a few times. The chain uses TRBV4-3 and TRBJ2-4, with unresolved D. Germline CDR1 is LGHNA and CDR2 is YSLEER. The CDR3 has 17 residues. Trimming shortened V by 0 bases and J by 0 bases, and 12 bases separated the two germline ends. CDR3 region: CASSQDIVRLAKNIQYF. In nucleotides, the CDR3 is TGCGCCAGCAGCCAAGATATCGTCAGGCTAGCCAAAAACATTCAGTACTTC.

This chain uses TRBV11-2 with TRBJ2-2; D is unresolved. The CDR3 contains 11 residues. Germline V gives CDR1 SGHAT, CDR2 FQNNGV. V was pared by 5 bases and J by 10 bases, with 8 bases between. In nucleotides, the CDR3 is TGTGCCAGCAGCCGTTCGGTGGAGCTGTTTTTT. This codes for CASSRSVELFF.

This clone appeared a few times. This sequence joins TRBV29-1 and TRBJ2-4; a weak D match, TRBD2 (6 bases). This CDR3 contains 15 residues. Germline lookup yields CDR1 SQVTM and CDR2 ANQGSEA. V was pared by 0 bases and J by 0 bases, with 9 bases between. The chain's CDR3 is CSVEDGGTAKNIQYF. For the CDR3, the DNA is TGCAGCGTTGAAGATGGCGGGACAGCCAAAAACATTCAGTACTTC.

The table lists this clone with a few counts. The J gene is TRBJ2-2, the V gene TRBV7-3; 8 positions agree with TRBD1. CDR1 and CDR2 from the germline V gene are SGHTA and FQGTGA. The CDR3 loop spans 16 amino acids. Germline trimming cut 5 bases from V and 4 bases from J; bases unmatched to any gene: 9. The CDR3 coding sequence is TGTGCCAGCAGCCGTGACAGGGGCCCGGCCACCGGGGAGCTGTTTTTT. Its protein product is CASSRDRGPATGELFF.

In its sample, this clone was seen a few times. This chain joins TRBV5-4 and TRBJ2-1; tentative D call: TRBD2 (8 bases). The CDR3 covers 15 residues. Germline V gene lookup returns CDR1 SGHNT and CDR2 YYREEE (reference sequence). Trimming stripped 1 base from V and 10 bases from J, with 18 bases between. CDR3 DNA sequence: TGTGCCAGCAGCTTGCCGCCGGGACTAGGGGGCGAGCAGTTCTTC. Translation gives CASSLPPGLGGEQFF. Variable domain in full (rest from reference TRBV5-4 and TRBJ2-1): ETGVTQSPTHLIKTRGQQVTLRCSSQSGHNTVSWYQQALGQGPQFIFQYYREEENGRGNFPPRFSGLQFPNYSSELNVNALELDDSALYLCASSLPPGLGGEQFFGPGTRLTVL.

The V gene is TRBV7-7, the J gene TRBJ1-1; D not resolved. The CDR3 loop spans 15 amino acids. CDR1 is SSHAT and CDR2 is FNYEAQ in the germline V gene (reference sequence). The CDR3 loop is CASPLGGGSNTEAFF. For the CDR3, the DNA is TGTGCTAGCCCCCTGGGAGGCGGTTCGAACACTGAAGCTTTCTTT.

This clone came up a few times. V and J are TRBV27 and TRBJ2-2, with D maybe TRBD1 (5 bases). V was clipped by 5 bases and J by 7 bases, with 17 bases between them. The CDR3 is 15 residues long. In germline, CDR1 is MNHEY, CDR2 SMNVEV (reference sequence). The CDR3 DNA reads TGTGCCAGCAGTAATGAAGGGGTGTTTTACGGGGAGCTGTTTTTT. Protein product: CASSNEGVFYGELFF.

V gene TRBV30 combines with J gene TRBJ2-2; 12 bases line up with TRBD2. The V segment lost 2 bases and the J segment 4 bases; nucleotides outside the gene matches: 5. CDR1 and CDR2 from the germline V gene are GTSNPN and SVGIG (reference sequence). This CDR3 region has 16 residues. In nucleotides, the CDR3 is TGTGCCTGGAGTAAACTAGCGGGAGGAAGCACCGGGGAGCTGTTTTTT. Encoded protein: CAWSKLAGGSTGELFF.